One T cell receptor (beta chain) is described in this entry. Its antigen is undetermined. At one end the junction does not follow the germline gene, possibly because of a read error. CDR1 SGHVS and CDR2 FNYEAQ come from the germline V gene. This CDR3 spans 14 amino acids. Amplified TCR beta CDR3 regions were obtained using RNA transcripts as template. First-round RT-PCR relied on HTBI primers, and a second-round multiplex PCR came next. TCRdb itself ran the multiplex PCR reads through MiXCR, one entry per CDR3 protein. The data show 200,000 to 300,000 distinct CDR3 sequences, 45% seen once. The sample comes from a study of Graves' ophthalmopathy and Graves' hyperthyroidism. Findings of the study overall: Most thyroid-expanded clonotypes exceeding 0.001 frequency were also found in blood. The model's prediction of ophthalmopathy progression had approximately 68% sensitivity and roughly 72% specificity.

Those donors who had ophthalmopathy presented with moderate-to-severe activity, a CAS of ≥3, a NOSPECS of ≥4 and a duration under 3 months. Clinicians diagnosed using symptoms, serum thyroxine, TRAb, thyroid ultrasound and orbital computed tomography. The specimen was peripheral blood. The clonotype comes from an adult man with Graves' ophthalmopathy. This sequence joins TRBV7-6 and TRBJ1-4; no clear D gene. The CDR3 sequence is CASSVAAGDEKLFF. The CDR3 DNA follows: TGTGCCAGCAGCGTAGCGGCAGGAGATGAAAAACTGTTTTTT.